The 26 T cell receptor beta chains given below trace back to one sample, sequenced in a study of shared clonotypes between healthy human individuals. Sequencing used immunoSEQ multiplex PCR; TCRdb keeps in-frame clones, though not all of them. This repertoire shows 2 million to 2.5 million clones, 85% to 95% found once; its top ten account for under 0.15%. The sequenced sample was naive CD4+ T cells sorted from blood. Subset in this sample: CD45RA+ positively selected. The receptor set was obtained from a man between 18 and 35 years old in good health.

Of note for this clone: The sample carries other DNA sequences with the same CDR3. V is TRBV5-1 and J is TRBJ2-5; 7 nucleotides align to TRBD2. Germline lookup yields CDR1 SGHRS and CDR2 YFSETQ. Trimming at V came to 0 bases and at J to 1 base, leaving 0 bases not matched to a gene. The CDR3 loop spans 14 amino acids. CDR3 loop: CASSLGGSQETQYF. CDR3 sequence (DNA): TGCGCCAGCAGCTTGGGCGGGAGCCAAGAGACCCAGTACTTC.

This sequence joins TRBV6-5 and TRBJ2-7, with TRBD1 matching over 9 bases. CDR3 length: 15 amino acids. CDR1 and CDR2 (germline): MNHEY, SVGAGI. Trimming at V came to 6 bases and at J to 4 bases, leaving 10 bases not matched to a gene. The CDR3 loop reads CASSRGQGSVYEQYF. The DNA of the CDR3 is TGTGCCAGCAGCAGGGGACAGGGCTCGGTGTACGAGCAGTACTTC.

Comments on this clone: Other DNA variants within this sample encode the same CDR3. V gene TRBV9 combines with J gene TRBJ1-4; D gene unclear. The CDR3 covers 14 residues. CDR1 and CDR2 from the germline V gene are SGDLS and YYNGEE. Between the trimmed V and J ends, which lost 2 bases and 3 bases, there was a span of 8 bases. CDR3 residues: CASSVAGSNEKLFF. The CDR3 DNA follows: TGTGCCAGCAGCGTGGCGGGTTCTAATGAAAAACTGTTTTTT.

Notes on this clone: The sample has other DNA sequences that encode this CDR3 too. V is TRBV27 and J is TRBJ2-3; D gene ambiguous. The CDR3 spans 14 residues. V was trimmed by 3 bases and J by 2 bases, leaving 9 bases between them. Germline V gene data show CDR1 as MNHEY and CDR2 as SMNVEV (reference sequence). Here the CDR3 DNA reads TGTGCCAGCAGTTTGGGCAGGTTCACAGATACGCAGTATTTT. Its translation is CASSLGRFTDTQYF.

The genes are TRBV1 and TRBJ2-7; the table's D call, TRBD1, has no DNA check behind it. TRBV1 is noted as a pseudogene. The CDR3 has 13 residues. The CDR3 spells CTSRTGLAYEQYF. DNA of the CDR3: TGCACCAGCAGGACAGGGCTCGCCTACGAGCAGTACTTC.

The chain joins TRBV30 to TRBJ1-2; D perhaps matches TRBD1 (5 bases). The CDR3 is made up of 14 amino acids. The germline V and J ends were trimmed by 2 bases and 7 bases, with 17 bases remaining between them. Germline lookup yields CDR1 GTSNPN and CDR2 SVGIG (reference sequence). The CDR3: CAWSPGTSYGGYTF. In DNA, the CDR3 is TGTGCCTGGAGTCCAGGGACGAGTTACGGTGGCTACACCTTC. The complete variable domain, with remaining parts taken from reference TRBV30 and TRBJ1-2, reads SQTIHQWPATLVQPVGSPLSLECTVEGTSNPNLYWYRQAAGRGLQLLFYSVGIGQISSEVPQNLSASRPQDRQFILSSKKLLLSDSGFYLCAWSPGTSYGGYTFGSGTRLTVV.

The chain has TRBV6-5 and TRBJ2-7, with D uncertain. CDR1 is MNHEY and CDR2 is SVGAGI in the germline V gene. The CDR3 loop spans 14 amino acids. V shed 2 bases and J shed 2 bases, with 10 bases lying between them. The CDR3 DNA is TGTGCCAGCAGTTACGATATTTCACCCTACGAGCAGTACTTC. Its translation: CASSYDISPYEQYF.

The chain employs TRBV27 and TRBJ1-2; the match to TRBD1 covers 7 bases. With 4 bases clipped from V and 5 bases from J, the junction kept 4 bases outside the gene matches. Germline CDR1 is MNHEY and CDR2 is SMNVEV (reference sequence). The CDR3 spans 13 residues. The CDR3 nucleotides read TGTGCCAGCAGTTCCGGGACAGAGTATGGCTACACCTTC. This sequence encodes CASSSGTEYGYTF.

The chain carries TRBV7-9 and TRBJ2-7, with TRBD1 matching 7 bases. The length of the CDR3 is 16 residues. CDR1 and CDR2 from the germline V gene are SEHNR and FQNEAQ (reference sequence). J gave up 0 bases and V 5 bases, and 10 bases lay outside the gene matches. The CDR3 reads CASSLKTGKVSYEQYF. CDR3 DNA sequence: TGTGCCAGCAGCCTGAAGACAGGGAAAGTCTCCTACGAGCAGTACTTC.

The J gene is TRBJ2-2, the V gene TRBV5-6; the D is unclear. V gave up 4 bases and J gave up 7 bases, with 20 bases separating them. The CDR3 loop spans 16 amino acids. CDR1 and CDR2 from the germline V gene are SGHDT and YYEEEE. CDR3 DNA: TGTGCCAGCAGCCGAAAAGAAACCGAAAGACGCGGGGAGCTGTTTTTT. Translating it yields CASSRKETERRGELFF.

The chain has TRBV2 and TRBJ2-7; D is possibly TRBD1 (6 bases). Germline CDR1 and CDR2: SNHLY and FYNNEI. The CDR3 consists of 14 residues. The V end lost 7 bases, the J end lost 6 bases, and 19 bases lay between the germline ends. For the CDR3, the DNA is TGTGCCAGCACCCCATTGGCAGGGGCGGTCGAGCAGTACTTC. This translates into CASTPLAGAVEQYF. The full variable domain, with the rest looked up from reference TRBV2 and TRBJ2-7, is EPEVTQTPSHQVTQMGQEVILRCVPISNHLYFYWYRQILGQKVEFLVSFYNNEISEKSEIFDDQFSVERPDGSNFTLKIRSTKLEDSAMYFCASTPLAGAVEQYFGPGTRLTVT.

V gene TRBV5-1 combines with J gene TRBJ2-2, with D tentatively TRBD1 (6 bases). The CDR3 is 16 residues long. The ends were cut back, 3 bases at V and 2 bases at J, with 14 bases in the middle. CDR1 and CDR2 from the germline V gene are SGHRS and YFSETQ. CDR3 in amino acids: CASSSGDRINTGELFF. The CDR3 DNA reads TGCGCCAGCAGCTCCGGTGACAGGATAAACACCGGGGAGCTGTTTTTT.

This clone was detected only once. The chain carries TRBV2 and TRBJ2-2; 7 bases agree with TRBD2. The length of the CDR3 is 15 residues. Germline values: CDR1 SNHLY, CDR2 FYNNEI. The trim removed 4 bases at V and 4 bases at J, leaving 6 bases unmatched. As DNA, the CDR3 is TGTGCCAGCAGTGCCAGCGGGGATGGCACCGGGGAGCTGTTTTTT. Translating gives CASSASGDGTGELFF.

The gene calls are TRBV2 and TRBJ1-6; 7 bases agree with TRBD1. This CDR3 spans 14 amino acids. Unmatched junction bases numbered 10, after V lost 5 bases and J lost 12 bases. The germline V gene encodes CDR1 SNHLY and CDR2 FYNNEI. The CDR3 nucleotides are TGTGCCAGCAGTATTGACAGGGTCTTAAGACCCCTCCACTTT. This codes for CASSIDRVLRPLHF.

The gene calls are TRBV2 and TRBJ2-7; 10 nucleotides match TRBD1. The CDR3 loop spans 18 amino acids. With V trimmed by 1 base and J by 7 bases, 16 bases remained unmatched. Germline-derived CDR1 and CDR2 are SNHLY and FYNNEI. The CDR3 coding sequence is TGTGCCAGCAGTGAAGTCGGGACAGGGGCGCTCCAATTTAGGGAGCAGTACTTC. Protein product: CASSEVGTGALQFREQYF.

Details on this clone: A much larger clone lies a single base off, so this may be a read error. The chain uses TRBV25-1 and TRBJ1-1; 8 bases are a match to TRBD1. Germline CDR1 and CDR2: MGHDK and SYGVNS. CDR3 length equals 13 residues. V lost 6 bases to trimming and J lost 4 bases; unmatched junction nucleotides: 4. CDR3 sequence reads: CASRYTGGTEAFF. The CDR3 bases are TGTGCCAGCAGGTACACAGGGGGCACTGAAGCTTTCTTT.

The rearrangement joins TRBV6-1 to TRBJ1-6; 8 bases are shared with TRBD1. J lost 7 bases, V lost 7 bases, and 9 bases had no gene match. The CDR3 is 15 amino acids. Per the germline V gene, CDR1 is MNHNS and CDR2 is SASEGT. CDR3 region: CASKGGQGANSPLHF. CDR3 nucleotides: TGTGCCAGCAAGGGGGGGCAGGGGGCGAATTCACCCCTCCACTTT.

In its sample, this clone was seen once. This chain's CDR3 is CASNIKEGMNTEAFF. CDR3 nucleotide sequence: TGTGCCAGCAACATTAAAGAGGGGATGAACACTGAAGCTTTCTTT. The gene calls are TRBV7-3 and TRBJ1-1; possible D gene TRBD1, 5 bases. V was shortened by 7 bases and J by 0 bases, with 15 bases between the two germline ends. The CDR3 contains 15 residues. Germline CDR1 reads SGHTA; CDR2 reads FQGTGA. Supplemented by reference TRBV7-3 and TRBJ1-1, the full variable domain reads GAGVSQTPSNKVTEKGKYVELRCDPISGHTALYWYRQSLGQGPEFLIYFQGTGAADDSGLPNDRFFAVRPEGSVSTLKIQRTERGDSAVYLCASNIKEGMNTEAFFGQGTRLTVV.

The V and J genes are TRBV2 and TRBJ2-5; the match to TRBD2 covers 10 bases. The ends lost 10 bases at V and 1 base at J; junction bases unmatched: 9. This CDR3 has 15 residues. The germline CDR1 and CDR2 sequences are SNHLY and FYNNEI. The CDR3 loop reads CANQIGTSVQETQYF. The DNA of the CDR3 is TGTGCCAACCAAATCGGGACTAGCGTCCAAGAGACCCAGTACTTC.

The chain employs TRBV10-3 and TRBJ2-3; 7 bases match TRBD1. Trimming cost V 2 bases and J 5 bases; bases outside gene matches: 4. CDR1 ENHRY and CDR2 SYGVKD come from the germline V gene. There are 14 residues in the CDR3. The CDR3 region is CAISEQQGKDTQYF. In DNA form, the CDR3 reads TGTGCCATCAGTGAGCAACAGGGGAAAGATACGCAGTATTTT.

This chain connects TRBV7-2 to TRBJ1-3, with D possibly matching TRBD1 (5 bases). Germline V lookup: CDR1 SGHTA, CDR2 FQGNSA. Trimming cost V 3 bases and J 4 bases, with 7 bases left between them. This CDR3 is built from 13 residues. CDR3 protein: CASSFRTGNTIYF. CDR3 sequence (DNA): TGTGCCAGCAGCTTCCGGACAGGAAACACCATATATTTT. Full variable domain (missing parts from reference TRBV7-2 and TRBJ1-3): GAGVSQSPSNKVTEKGKDVELRCDPISGHTALYWYRQSLGQGLEFLIYFQGNSAPDKSGLPSDRFSAERTGGSVSTLTIQRTQQEDSAVYLCASSFRTGNTIYFGEGSWLTVV.

The V call is TRBV9, the J call TRBJ2-7, with D uncertain. CDR3 length: 14 residues. Germline V gene data show CDR1 as SGDLS and CDR2 as YYNGEE. V gave up 0 bases and J gave up 2 bases, with 9 bases separating them. In DNA form, the CDR3 reads TGTGCCAGCAGCGTAGGGGCAGCTCCCTACGAGCAGTACTTC. Protein: CASSVGAAPYEQYF.

This clone was seen a single time. This sequence joins TRBV10-3 and TRBJ1-5; D gene ambiguous. The CDR3 length is 14 residues. CDR1 and CDR2 (germline): ENHRY, SYGVKD. The germline V and J ends were trimmed by 3 bases and 3 bases, with 9 bases remaining between them. CDR3 region: CAISDGRVNQPQHF. The CDR3 region has the DNA TGTGCCATCAGTGACGGGCGAGTCAATCAGCCCCAGCATTTT.

This sequence joins TRBV30 and TRBJ1-2; D is possibly TRBD1 (5 bases). Germline CDR1 is GTSNPN and CDR2 is SVGIG (reference sequence). The CDR3 has 14 amino acids. V dropped 0 bases and J dropped 2 bases, with 10 bases sitting between them. CDR3: CAWSVLGVNYGYTF. CDR3 coding DNA: TGTGCCTGGAGTGTACTGGGGGTGAACTATGGCTACACCTTC.

This chain's CDR3 is CASSSEAGGAYEQYF. CDR3 nucleotide sequence: TGTGCCAGCAGCTCCGAGGCAGGGGGCGCGTACGAGCAGTACTTC. The chain joins TRBV5-4 to TRBJ2-7; 8 positions agree with TRBD1. With V trimmed by 3 bases and J by 4 bases, 9 bases remained unmatched. Germline values: CDR1 SGHNT, CDR2 YYREEE (reference sequence). The CDR3 is 15 residues long.

This rearrangement joins TRBV5-6 to TRBJ2-7; 12 bases line up with TRBD2. This CDR3 spans 18 amino acids. With V trimmed by 6 bases and J by 0 bases, 13 bases remained unmatched. Germline CDR1 is SGHDT and CDR2 is YYEEEE. CDR3 nucleotide sequence: TGTGCCAGCAACCTGAGGACTAGCGGGGAATTCAGCTCCTACGAGCAGTACTTC. Its protein product is CASNLRTSGEFSSYEQYF.